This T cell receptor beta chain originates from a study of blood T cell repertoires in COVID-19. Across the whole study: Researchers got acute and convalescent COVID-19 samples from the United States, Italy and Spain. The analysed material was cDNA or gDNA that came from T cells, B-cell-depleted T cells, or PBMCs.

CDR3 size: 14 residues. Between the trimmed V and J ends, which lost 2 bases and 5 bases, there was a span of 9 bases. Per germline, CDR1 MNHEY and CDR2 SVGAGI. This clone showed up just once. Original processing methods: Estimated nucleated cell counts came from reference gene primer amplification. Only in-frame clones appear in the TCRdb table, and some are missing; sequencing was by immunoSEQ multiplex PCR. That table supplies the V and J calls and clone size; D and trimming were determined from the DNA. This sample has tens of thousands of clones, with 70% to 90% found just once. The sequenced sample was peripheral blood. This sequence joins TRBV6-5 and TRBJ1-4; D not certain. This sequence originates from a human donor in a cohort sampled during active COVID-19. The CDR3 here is CASSYARSNEKLFF. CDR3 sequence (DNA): TGTGCCAGCAGTTACGCCCGGTCGAATGAAAAACTGTTTTTT.